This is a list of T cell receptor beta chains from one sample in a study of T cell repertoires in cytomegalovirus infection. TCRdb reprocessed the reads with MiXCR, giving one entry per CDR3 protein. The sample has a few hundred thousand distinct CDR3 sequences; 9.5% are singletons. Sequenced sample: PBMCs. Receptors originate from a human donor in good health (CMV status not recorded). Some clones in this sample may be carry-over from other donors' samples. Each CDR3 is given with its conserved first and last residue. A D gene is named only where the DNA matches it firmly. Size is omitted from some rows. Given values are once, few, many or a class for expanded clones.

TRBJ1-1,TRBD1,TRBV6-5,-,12,TGTGCCAGCAGACCCGGGACAGAAGAAGCTTTCTTT,CASRPGTEEAFF
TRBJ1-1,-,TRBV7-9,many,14,TGTGCCAGCAGCTCCTCGGGTGGGAACACTGAAGCTTTCTTT,CASSSSGGNTEAFF
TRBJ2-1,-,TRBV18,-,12,TGTGCCAGCTCACCACAAGGCAATGAGCAGTTCTTC,CASSPQGNEQFF
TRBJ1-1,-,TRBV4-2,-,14,TGTGCCAGCAGCTCTTGGGTGGGTGGGACTGAAGCTTTCTTT,CASSSWVGGTEAFF
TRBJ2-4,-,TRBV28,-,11,TGTGCCAGCAGTTTAGAGGGCCCCCGATACTTC,CASSLEGPRYF
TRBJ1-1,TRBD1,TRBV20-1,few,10,TGCAGTGCTCTCAGGGGGCCAGCTTTCTTT,CSALRGPAFF
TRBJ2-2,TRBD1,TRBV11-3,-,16,TGTGCCAGCAGCTTATCCAGGGGGCGCAACACCGGGGAGCTGTTTTTT,CASSLSRGRNTGELFF
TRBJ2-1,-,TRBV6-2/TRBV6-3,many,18,TGTGCCAGCAGTCCGCCCCGAAGCCTCACTACCCACTACAATGAGCAGTTCTTC,CASSPPRSLTTHYNEQFF
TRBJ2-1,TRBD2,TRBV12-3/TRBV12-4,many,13,TGTGCCAGCACCGCGACTAGCCGAAATGAGCAGTTCTTC,CASTATSRNEQFF
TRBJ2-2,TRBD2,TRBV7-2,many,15,TGTGCCAGCAGTTCCAGACTAGCCATCACCGGGGAGCTGTTTTTT,CASSSRLAITGELFF
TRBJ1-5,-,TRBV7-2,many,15,TGTGCCAGCAGCTTCCGACCGGAAGGTTTGGAGCCCCAGCATTTT,CASSFRPEGLEPQHF
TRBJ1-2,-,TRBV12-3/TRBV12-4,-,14,TGTGCCAGCAGTTCCACAGGGCGGACCTATGGCTACACCTTC,CASSSTGRTYGYTF
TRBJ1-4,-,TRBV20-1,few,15,TGCAGTGCTAGGGGTTCAGGCGCAACTAATGAAAAACTGTTTTTT,CSARGSGATNEKLFF
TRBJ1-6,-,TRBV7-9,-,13,TGTGCCAGCAGCTTAGAAGGGGATTCACCCCTCCACTTT,CASSLEGDSPLHF
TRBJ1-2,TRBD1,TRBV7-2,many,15,TGTGCCAGCAGCTCGACCGGGACAGGGTCGAGGGGCTACACCTTC,CASSSTGTGSRGYTF
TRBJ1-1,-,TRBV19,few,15,TGTGCCAGTAGTATTATCTGGGCAGGCAACACTGAAGCTTTCTTT,CASSIIWAGNTEAFF
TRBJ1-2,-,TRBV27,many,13,TGTGCCAGCAGTTTCCGGGACGGTAATGGCTACACCTTC,CASSFRDGNGYTF
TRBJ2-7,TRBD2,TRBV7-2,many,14,TGTGCCAGCAGCTACGGGAGGAACTCCTACGAGCAGTACTTC,CASSYGRNSYEQYF
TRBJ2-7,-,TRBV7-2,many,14,TGTGCCAGCAGACCCGGGACGGGCTCCTACGAGCAGTACTTC,CASRPGTGSYEQYF
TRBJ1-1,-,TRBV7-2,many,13,TGTGCCAGCAGCTTAGGGGCCTACACTGAAGCTTTCTTT,CASSLGAYTEAFF
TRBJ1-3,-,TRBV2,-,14,TGTGCCAGCAGAGAGACCGCCTCTGGAAACACCATATATTTT,CASRETASGNTIYF
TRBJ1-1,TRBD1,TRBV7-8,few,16,TGTGCCAGCAGACTAGGAACAGGGGCCTCGAGGACTGAAGCTTTCTTT,CASRLGTGASRTEAFF